The subject of this entry is one T cell receptor (beta chain). This record comes from a study of blood T cell repertoires in COVID-19. Trimming pared 0 bases from V and 8 bases from J, leaving 10 bases between. CDR3 length: 13 amino acids. The protocol was immunoSEQ multiplex PCR, while the TCRdb copy is restricted to in-frame clones and leaves out a portion. The sample contains about 100,000 clones, 85% of which appear only once. The chain carries TRBV12-3 or TRBV12-4 and TRBJ1-2; D might be TRBD1 (5 bases). The sequenced sample consisted of peripheral blood. The origin of this receptor is a human donor in a cohort sampled during active COVID-19. The CDR3 region has the DNA TGTGCCAGCAGTTTAGCAGGGGCTGTAGGCTACACCTTC. As protein: CASSLAGAVGYTF.